This T cell receptor beta chain was documented in a study of cytomegalovirus exposure and HLA in healthy donors. In the study overall: Of the donors genotyped, approximately 400 in all, 75% to 85% fell in the Caucasian-associated ancestry cluster.

This clone was detected only a few times. The antigen remains undetermined. Points from the study as a whole: Excluded were some V segments that proved indistinguishable, including TRBV6-2 and TRBV6-3. Cytomegalovirus-associated TCR beta chains were listed, numbering roughly 150. Looking again later, the authors saw that most CMV-associated TCR beta chains seemed HLA-restricted.

J gave up 5 bases and V 10 bases, and 8 bases lay outside the gene matches. Germline lookup yields CDR1 MNHNY and CDR2 SVGAGI (reference sequence). CDR3 size: 13 residues. Researchers ran the PCR with 60 Vbeta and 13 Jbeta primers. Produced via immunoSEQ multiplex PCR; TCRdb's table is partial and in-frame only. This table holds some 150,000 clones, less than 10% found once. The J gene is TRBJ2-5, the V gene TRBV6-6, with 9 bases lining up with TRBD2. The sequenced material came from PBMCs. The TCR comes from a man aged 50-59 years in good health and CMV-seronegative. Here the CDR3 reads CATGTSNRETQYF. CDR3 sequence (DNA): TGTGCCACGGGGACTAGCAATAGGGAGACCCAGTACTTC.